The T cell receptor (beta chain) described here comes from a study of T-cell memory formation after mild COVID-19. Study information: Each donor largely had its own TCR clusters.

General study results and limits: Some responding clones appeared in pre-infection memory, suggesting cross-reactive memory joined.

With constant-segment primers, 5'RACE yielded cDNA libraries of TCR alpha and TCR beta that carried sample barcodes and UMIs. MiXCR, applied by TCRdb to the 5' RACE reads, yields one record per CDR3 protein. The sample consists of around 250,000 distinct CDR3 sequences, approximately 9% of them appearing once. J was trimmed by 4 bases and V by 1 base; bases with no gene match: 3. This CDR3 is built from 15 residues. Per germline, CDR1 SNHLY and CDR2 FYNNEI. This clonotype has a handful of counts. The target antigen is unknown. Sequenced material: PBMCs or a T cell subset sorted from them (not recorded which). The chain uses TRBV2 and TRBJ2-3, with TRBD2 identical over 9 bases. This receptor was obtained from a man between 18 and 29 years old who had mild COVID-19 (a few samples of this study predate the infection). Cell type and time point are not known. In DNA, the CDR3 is TGTGCCAGCAGTGAAGTGGGACTAGCTGCAGATACGCAGTATTTT. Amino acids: CASSEVGLAADTQYF.